Listed here are 11 T cell receptor beta chains from one sample, sequenced in a study of vaccination effects on CD4 cells after COVID-19. The assay was immunoSEQ multiplex PCR, and TCRdb's table has in-frame clones only and misses some. The sample gives tens of thousands of clones, 55% to 75% of which show up once; under 25% is in the top ten. Culture lasted under 13 days before CD4+ T cell isolation. Their target antigens are unknown. The material sequenced was CD4+ T cells from PBMCs cultured without peptide, taken before COVID-19 vaccination. Receptor source: a human donor who had a prior SARS-CoV-2 infection.

The rearrangement joins TRBV7-3 to TRBJ2-1; D gene ambiguous. V dropped 1 base and J dropped 0 bases, with 7 bases sitting between them. CDR3 length: 15 residues. CDR1 SGHTA and CDR2 FQGTGA come from the germline V gene. The CDR3 protein is CASSLRRSSYNEQFF. CDR3 bases: TGTGCCAGCAGCTTAAGGCGGAGCTCCTACAATGAGCAGTTCTTC. Full variable domain (rest looked up from reference TRBV7-3 and TRBJ2-1): GAGVSQTPSNKVTEKGKYVELRCDPISGHTALYWYRQSLGQGPEFLIYFQGTGAADDSGLPNDRFFAVRPEGSVSTLKIQRTERGDSAVYLCASSLRRSSYNEQFFGPGTRLTVL.

This clone was recorded a few times. The rearrangement links TRBV2 to TRBJ2-7; 11 bases match TRBD2. The CDR3 sequence is 15 residues long. The V gene end was trimmed by 5 bases and the J gene end by 4 bases; junction bases not matched to a gene: 7. From germline, CDR1 is SNHLY and CDR2 FYNNEI. DNA for the CDR3: TGTGCCAGCAGTTTATATAGCGGGGGGGGATACGAGCAGTACTTC. Translation gives CASSLYSGGGYEQYF.

V and J are TRBV2 and TRBJ1-2; D is uncertain. From germline, CDR1 is SNHLY and CDR2 FYNNEI. The ends were cut back, 6 bases at V and 4 bases at J, with 18 bases in the middle. The length of the CDR3 is 15 residues. CDR3 nucleotides: TGTGCCAGCAGCGGCGGGGTTGGGAGCTTCTATGGCTACACCTTC. Protein sequence: CASSGGVGSFYGYTF.

The chain has TRBV3-1 (or the pseudogene TRBV3-2) and TRBJ2-1, with TRBD2 matching over 8 bases. This CDR3 has 16 amino acids. Trimming cost V 1 base and J 7 bases; bases outside gene matches: 9. The germline gives CDR1 LGHDT, CDR2 YNNKEL (reference sequence). This CDR3 reads CASSQGGGRMLNEQFF. In DNA, the CDR3 is TGTGCCAGCAGCCAAGGTGGCGGGAGGATGCTGAATGAGCAGTTCTTC.

The chain employs TRBV5-1 and TRBJ2-1, with 8 bases fitting TRBD1. The germline V gene has CDR1 SGHRS and CDR2 YFSETQ. The CDR3 consists of 15 residues. The J segment lost 2 bases and the V segment lost 1 base, leaving 2 bases of the junction unmatched. CDR3 nucleotide sequence: TGCGCCAGCAGCTTGAGGACAGGGCCCTACAATGAGCAGTTCTTC. Translated, it gives CASSLRTGPYNEQFF. The full variable domain, in which reference TRBV5-1 and TRBJ2-1 provide the parts outside the CDR3, is KAGVTQTPRYLIKTRGQQVTLSCSPISGHRSVSWYQQTPGQGLQFLFEYFSETQRNKGNFPGRFSGRQFSNSRSEMNVSTLELGDSALYLCASSLRTGPYNEQFFGPGTRLTVL.

The V gene is TRBV5-4, the J gene TRBJ2-6; TRBD2 aligns across 12 bases. The CDR3 is 19 amino acids. Germline assignment: CDR1 SGHNT and CDR2 YYREEE (reference sequence). V lost 3 bases to trimming and J lost 1 base; unmatched junction nucleotides: 8. In nucleotides, the CDR3 is TGTGCCAGCAGCTCCGGGACTAGCGGGTCCCGGTCTGGGGCCAACGTCCTGACTTTC. Amino acids: CASSSGTSGSRSGANVLTF.

The chain combines TRBV5-4 with TRBJ2-1; 12 nucleotides line up with TRBD2. V lost 4 bases, J lost 9 bases, and 8 bases stayed unmatched. The germline gives CDR1 SGHNT, CDR2 YYREEE (reference sequence). The CDR3 totals 15 residues. CDR3 nucleotides: TGTGCCAGCAGCCCGAGGACTAGCGGGATCGGTGAGCAGTTCTTC. Encoded protein: CASSPRTSGIGEQFF. The full variable domain, rest sourced from reference TRBV5-4 and TRBJ2-1, is ETGVTQSPTHLIKTRGQQVTLRCSSQSGHNTVSWYQQALGQGPQFIFQYYREEENGRGNFPPRFSGLQFPNYSSELNVNALELDDSALYLCASSPRTSGIGEQFFGPGTRLTVL.

This clone appeared a single time. The chain has TRBV5-5 and TRBJ2-3, with TRBD1 as a possible D gene (5 bases). Germline V gene data show CDR1 as SGHKS and CDR2 as YYEKEE (reference sequence). V was shortened by 4 bases and J by 3 bases, with 9 bases between the two germline ends. The CDR3 consists of 13 residues. Here the CDR3 reads CASSIAGTDTQYF. The CDR3 region has the DNA TGTGCCAGCAGCATAGCAGGGACAGATACGCAGTATTTT.

The chain is built from TRBV18 and TRBJ1-3; perhaps TRBD1 as D (6 bases). The germline CDR1 and CDR2 sequences are KGHSH and LQKENI. The CDR3 has 15 residues. V was cut by 4 bases and J by 0 bases, with 10 bases left in between. CDR3: CASSQQGISGNTIYF. CDR3 sequence (DNA): TGTGCCAGCTCACAACAGGGCATCTCTGGAAACACCATATATTTT.

In this sample, this clone turned up a few times. The CDR3 nucleotides read TGTGCCAGCTCCGGATTTTGGGGGGGCGCCGGCACTGAAGCTTTCTTT. Residues: CASSGFWGGAGTEAFF. The chain combines TRBV18 with TRBJ1-1; the D gene is possibly TRBD1 (6 bases). This CDR3 is built from 16 residues. Germline lookup yields CDR1 KGHSH and CDR2 LQKENI. Trimming took off 6 bases at V and 4 bases at J, with 21 bases between the two ends.

This sequence joins TRBV9 and TRBJ2-5; a weak D match, TRBD2 (6 bases). V was trimmed by 3 bases and J by 7 bases, leaving 10 bases between them. Germline lookup yields CDR1 SGDLS and CDR2 YYNGEE. This CDR3 is built from 12 residues. The CDR3 DNA is TGTGCCAGCAGCGCCCCGGGAGCGACCCAGTACTTC. This sequence encodes CASSAPGATQYF.